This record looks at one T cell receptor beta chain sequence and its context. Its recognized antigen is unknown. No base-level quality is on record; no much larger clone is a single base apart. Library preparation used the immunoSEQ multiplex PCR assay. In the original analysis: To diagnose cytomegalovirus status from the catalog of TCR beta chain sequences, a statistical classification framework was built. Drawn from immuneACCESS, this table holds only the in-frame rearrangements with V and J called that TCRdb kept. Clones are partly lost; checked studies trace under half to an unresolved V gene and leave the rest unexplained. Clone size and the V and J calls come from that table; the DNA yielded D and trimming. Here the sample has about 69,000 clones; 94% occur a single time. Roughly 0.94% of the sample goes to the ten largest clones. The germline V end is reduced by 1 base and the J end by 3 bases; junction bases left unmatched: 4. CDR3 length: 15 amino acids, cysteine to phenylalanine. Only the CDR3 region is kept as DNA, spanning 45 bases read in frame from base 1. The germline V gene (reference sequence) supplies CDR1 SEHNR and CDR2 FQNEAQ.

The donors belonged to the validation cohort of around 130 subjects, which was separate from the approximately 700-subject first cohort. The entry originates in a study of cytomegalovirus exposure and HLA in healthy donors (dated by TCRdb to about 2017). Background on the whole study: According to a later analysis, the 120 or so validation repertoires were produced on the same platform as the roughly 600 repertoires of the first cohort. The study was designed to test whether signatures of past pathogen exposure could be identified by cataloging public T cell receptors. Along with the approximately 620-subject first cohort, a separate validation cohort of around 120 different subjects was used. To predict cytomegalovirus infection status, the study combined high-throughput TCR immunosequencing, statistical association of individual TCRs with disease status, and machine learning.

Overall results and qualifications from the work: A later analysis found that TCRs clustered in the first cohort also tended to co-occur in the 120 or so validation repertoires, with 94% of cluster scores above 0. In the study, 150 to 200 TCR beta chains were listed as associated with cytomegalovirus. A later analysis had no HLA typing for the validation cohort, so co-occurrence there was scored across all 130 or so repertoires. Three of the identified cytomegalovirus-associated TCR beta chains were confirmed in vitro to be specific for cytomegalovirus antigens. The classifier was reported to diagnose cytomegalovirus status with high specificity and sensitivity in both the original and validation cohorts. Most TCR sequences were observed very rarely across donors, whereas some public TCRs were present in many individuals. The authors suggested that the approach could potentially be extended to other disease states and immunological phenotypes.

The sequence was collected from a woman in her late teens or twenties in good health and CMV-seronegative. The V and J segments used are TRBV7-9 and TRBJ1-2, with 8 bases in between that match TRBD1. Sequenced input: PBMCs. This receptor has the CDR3 CASSLDQGADYGYTF. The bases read TGTGCCAGCAGCTTAGATCAGGGGGCGGACTATGGCTACACCTTC.